The T cell receptor (beta chain) described here comes from a study of shared clonotypes between healthy human individuals. The method was immunoSEQ multiplex PCR; TCRdb's version includes in-frame clones alone and lacks a portion of them. The table includes hundreds of thousands of clones, around 95% detected once. Study observations and caveats: Specimens sampled were limited to blood, with tissue repertoires likely differing. Genetic and exposure-history diversity was limited by the small donor number.

Naive CD8 populations comprised CD45RO-negative cells positively selected for CCR7, excluding terminally differentiated effector memory CD45RA+ cells. To note about this clone: Its antigen remains unknown.

The germline V gene encodes CDR1 MNHEY and CDR2 SMNVEV (reference sequence). The CDR3 has 17 residues. Trimming at V came to 5 bases and at J to 5 bases, leaving 17 bases not matched to a gene. The rearrangement joins TRBV27 to TRBJ2-5; TRBD1 matches 7 bases. This receptor was taken from a woman in her twenties or thirties in good health. Sequenced material: naive CD8+ T cells sorted from blood. The CDR3 protein is CASSPLTKTGLRETQYF. In DNA form, the CDR3 reads TGTGCCAGCAGTCCCCTGACAAAGACAGGGCTTAGGGAGACCCAGTACTTC.